This T cell receptor (beta chain) was observed in a study of T-cell memory formation after mild COVID-19. Looked up from germline, CDR1 is SGDLS and CDR2 is YYNGEE. V shed 4 bases, J shed 8 bases, and the junction held 11 bases outside the gene matches. CDR3 size: 15 residues. Notes on the study in general: Whereas later expanders leaned CD4+, clones contracting day 15 to 85 showed a balanced CD4/CD8 makeup. Day 37-peaking second-wave clones had unconfirmed SARS-CoV-2 specificity.

This clonotype was found a few times. The target antigen is unknown. TCRdb used MiXCR to reprocess the 5' RACE reads, holding one entry per CDR3 protein. This sample has over 500,000 distinct CDR3 sequences, with about 18% found just once. Sequencing input: PBMCs or a T cell subset sorted from them (not recorded which). The sequence derives from an adult woman who had mild COVID-19 (a few samples of this study predate the infection). Cell type and time point are not known. The chain couples TRBV9 to TRBJ2-1; 8 nucleotides line up with TRBD2. The CDR3 DNA is TGTGCCAGCAGCTTCCCTCAGGGACTAGGGGATGAGCAGTTCTTC. Encoded protein: CASSFPQGLGDEQFF.